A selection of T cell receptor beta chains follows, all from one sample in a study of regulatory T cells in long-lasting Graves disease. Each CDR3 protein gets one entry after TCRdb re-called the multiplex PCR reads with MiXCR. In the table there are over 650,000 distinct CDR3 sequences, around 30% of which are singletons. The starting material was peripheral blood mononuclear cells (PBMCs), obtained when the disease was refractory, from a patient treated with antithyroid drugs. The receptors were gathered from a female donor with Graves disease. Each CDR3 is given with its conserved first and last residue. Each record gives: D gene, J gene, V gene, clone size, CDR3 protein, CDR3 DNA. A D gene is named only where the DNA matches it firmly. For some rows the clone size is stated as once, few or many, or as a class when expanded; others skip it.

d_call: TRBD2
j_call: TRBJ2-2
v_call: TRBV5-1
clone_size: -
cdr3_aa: CASSLAGLAGVTGELFF
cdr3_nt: TGCGCCAGCAGCTTGGCGGGACTAGCGGGAGTCACCGGGGAGCTGTTTTTT

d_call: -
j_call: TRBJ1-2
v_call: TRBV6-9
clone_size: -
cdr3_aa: CASSYYTGYGYTF
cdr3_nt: TGTGCCAGCAGTTACTACACAGGGTATGGCTACACCTTC

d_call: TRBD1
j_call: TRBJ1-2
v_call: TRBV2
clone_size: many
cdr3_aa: CASSSSGQIHYGYTF
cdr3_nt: TGTGCCAGCAGTTCCTCGGGACAGATACACTATGGCTACACCTTC

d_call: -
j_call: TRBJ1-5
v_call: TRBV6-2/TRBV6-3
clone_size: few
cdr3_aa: CASSYPTGNSNQPQHF
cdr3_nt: TGTGCCAGCAGTTACCCGACAGGCAATAGCAATCAGCCCCAGCATTTT

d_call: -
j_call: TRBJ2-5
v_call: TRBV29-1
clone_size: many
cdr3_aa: CSVEKAPGETQYF
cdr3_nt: TGCAGCGTTGAAAAGGCACCCGGTGAGACCCAGTACTTC

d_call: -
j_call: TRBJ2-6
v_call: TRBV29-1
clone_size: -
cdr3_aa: CSVVFAGANVLTF
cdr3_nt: TGCAGCGTTGTGTTCGCTGGGGCCAACGTCCTGACTTTC

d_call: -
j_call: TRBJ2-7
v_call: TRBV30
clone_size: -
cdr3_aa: CAWSVRRVGGGRYEQYF
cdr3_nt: TGTGCCTGGAGTGTAAGGAGGGTAGGTGGAGGGAGGTACGAGCAGTACTTC

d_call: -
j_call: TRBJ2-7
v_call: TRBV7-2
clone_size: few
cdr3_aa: CASSLDFAKTYEQYF
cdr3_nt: TGTGCCAGCAGCTTAGATTTCGCAAAAACCTACGAGCAGTACTTC

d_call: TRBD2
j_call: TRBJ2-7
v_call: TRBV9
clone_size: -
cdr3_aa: CASSVAGSGSYEQYF
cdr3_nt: TGTGCCAGCAGCGTAGCTGGTAGCGGGAGCTACGAGCAGTACTTC

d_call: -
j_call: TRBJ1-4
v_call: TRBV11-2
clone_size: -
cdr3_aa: CASSQDSGGRGNEKLFF
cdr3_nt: TGTGCCAGCAGCCAAGATAGCGGGGGCAGAGGTAATGAAAAACTGTTTTTT

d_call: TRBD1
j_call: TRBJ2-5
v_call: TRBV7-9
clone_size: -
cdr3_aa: CASSLDLGRGQETQHF
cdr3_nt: TGTGCCAGCAGCTTAGACCTAGGCAGGGGGCAAGAGACCCAGCACTTC

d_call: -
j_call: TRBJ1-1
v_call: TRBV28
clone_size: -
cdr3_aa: CASSFRGIGTEAFF
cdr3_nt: TGTGCCAGCAGTTTCCGGGGTATAGGCACTGAAGCTTTCTTT

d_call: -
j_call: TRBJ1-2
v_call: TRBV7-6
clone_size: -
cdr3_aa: CASSHSGDYGYTF
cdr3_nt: TGTGCCAGCAGCCACAGTGGAGACTATGGCTACACCTTC

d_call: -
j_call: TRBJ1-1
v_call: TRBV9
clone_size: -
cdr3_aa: CASSRGPRRTEAFF
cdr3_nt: TGTGCCAGCAGCCGGGGACCAAGACGGACTGAAGCTTTCTTT

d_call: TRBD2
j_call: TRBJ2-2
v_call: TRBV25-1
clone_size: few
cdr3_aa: CASSEVSGRTGELFF
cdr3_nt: TGTGCCAGCAGTGAGGTTAGCGGGAGGACCGGGGAGCTGTTTTTT

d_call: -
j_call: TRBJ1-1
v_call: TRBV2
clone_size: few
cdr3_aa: CARRDRLLTEAFF
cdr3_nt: TGTGCTCGGAGGGACCGACTTTTAACTGAAGCTTTCTTT